The clone carrying this TCR beta chain was counted once. The antigen is not known. The PCR used 60 V beta and 13 J beta primers. Libraries were prepared by immunoSEQ multiplex PCR; TCRdb keeps only in-frame clonotypes and omits some of them. The sample shows about 110,000 clones, roughly 90% of them seen only once. The entry originates in a study of glioma-infiltrating T cells after dendritic cell vaccination. About the research overall: Autologous tumor lysate-pulsed dendritic cell vaccination was given between about 2003 and 2013. Dendritic cells derived from monocytes and pulsed with autologous tumor lysate formed the vaccine. Study-level points and caveats: TCR clonality showed no direct relationship with survival.

Trimming cost V 3 bases and J 8 bases; bases outside gene matches: 6. The CDR3 has 13 residues. Germline V CDR1 and CDR2: SGDLS, YYNGEE. Time point denoted: after dendritic cell vaccination, including at tumor progression/relapse. Sample: blood, taken after dendritic cell vaccination. The chain joins TRBV9 to TRBJ1-2; 8 bases align to TRBD1. This receptor was identified in a human donor with glioblastoma. DNA of the CDR3: TGTGCCAGCAGCGCACAGGGGGGTTTGGGCTACACCTTC. This encodes CASSAQGGLGYTF.